This TCR beta chain was identified during a study of neoadjuvant anti-PD-1 for oral cavity cancer. Time point in this sample: after neoadjuvant nivolumab, at surgical resection. V dropped 0 bases and J dropped 7 bases, with 11 bases sitting between them. The CDR3 is 15 amino acids. Germline V gene sequence: CDR1 SGHRS, CDR2 YFSETQ. Measured with immunoSEQ multiplex PCR; TCRdb has only the in-frame clones, and not every one. In the table there are some 30,000 clones, roughly 85% of which are singletons. This clone occurred a few times. This clonotype was obtained from a person between 40 and 80 years old with oral cavity squamous cell carcinoma. The chain combines TRBV5-1 with TRBJ1-6; no clear D. The source was PBMCs, collected after nivolumab (anti-PD-1) treatment. The CDR3 here is CASSLDQISNSPLHF. CDR3 DNA sequence: TGCGCCAGCAGCTTGGATCAGATATCGAATTCACCCCTCCACTTT. The full variable domain, with the rest looked up from reference TRBV5-1 and TRBJ1-6, is KAGVTQTPRYLIKTRGQQVTLSCSPISGHRSVSWYQQTPGQGLQFLFEYFSETQRNKGNFPGRFSGRQFSNSRSEMNVSTLELGDSALYLCASSLDQISNSPLHFGNGTRLTVT.